One and the same sample provided the 4 T cell receptor beta chains below, sequenced in a study of technical replicates of blood from several donors. Clones were read by immunoSEQ multiplex PCR, and TCRdb kept only the in-frame ones, dropping some. Of 79,000 or so clones in the sample, 85% to 95% were seen once. What was sequenced was T cells isolated from PBMCs. The source of these receptors is a human donor in good health.

The chain employs TRBV28 and TRBJ1-3; tentatively, D is TRBD1 (6 bases). V was pared by 3 bases and J by 2 bases, with 14 bases between. The CDR3 runs to 16 residues. Germline-derived CDR1 and CDR2 are MDHEN and SYDVKM. CDR3 nucleotides: TGTGCCAGCAGTTTCGCTGGGGGGGCCGCTGGAAACACCATATATTTT. Translating it yields CASSFAGGAAGNTIYF.

V usage is TRBV6-6 and J usage is TRBJ2-7, with D hard to call. This CDR3 is 13 amino acids long. Trimming pared 6 bases from V and 0 bases from J, leaving 9 bases between. CDR1 is MNHNY and CDR2 is SVGAGI in the germline V gene (reference sequence). Here the CDR3 reads CASSPEASYEQYF. For the CDR3, the DNA is TGTGCCAGCAGCCCCGAGGCCTCCTACGAGCAGTACTTC.

The V and J genes are TRBV4-3 and TRBJ2-7; D remains unclear. Germline CDR1 reads LGHNA; CDR2 reads YSLEER. Trimming stripped 4 bases from V and 6 bases from J, with 13 bases between. The CDR3 length is 13 residues. CDR3 protein: CASSLKRGFEQYF. The DNA of the CDR3 is TGCGCCAGCAGCCTAAAACGAGGATTCGAGCAGTACTTC.

This chain uses TRBV2 with TRBJ1-5, with D unclear. Trimming took 7 bases from V and 6 from J, leaving 19 bases between them. CDR1 SNHLY and CDR2 FYNNEI come from the germline V gene. CDR3 length: 15 residues. In nucleotides, the CDR3 is TGTGCCAGCACTTCTGAATCCGGGTCCGGTCAGCCCCAGCATTTT. Translating it yields CASTSESGSGQPQHF.